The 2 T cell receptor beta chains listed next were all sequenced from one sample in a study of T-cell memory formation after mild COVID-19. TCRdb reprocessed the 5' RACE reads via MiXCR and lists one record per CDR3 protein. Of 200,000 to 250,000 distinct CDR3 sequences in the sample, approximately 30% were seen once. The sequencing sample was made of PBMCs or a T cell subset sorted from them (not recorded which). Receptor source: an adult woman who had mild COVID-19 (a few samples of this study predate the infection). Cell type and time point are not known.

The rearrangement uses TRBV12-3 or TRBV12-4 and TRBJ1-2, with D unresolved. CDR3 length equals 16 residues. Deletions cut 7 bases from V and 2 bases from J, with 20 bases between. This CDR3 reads CASTPQRSTANYGYTF. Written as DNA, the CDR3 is TGTGCCAGCACCCCACAGAGGAGCACTGCCAACTATGGCTACACCTTC.

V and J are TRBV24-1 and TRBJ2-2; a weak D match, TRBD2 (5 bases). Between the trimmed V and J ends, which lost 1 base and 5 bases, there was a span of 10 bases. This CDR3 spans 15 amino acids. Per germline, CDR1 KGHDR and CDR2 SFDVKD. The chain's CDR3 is CATSDLRGRTGELFF. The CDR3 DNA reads TGTGCCACCAGTGATTTACGGGGTCGAACCGGGGAGCTGTTTTTT.